One and the same sample provided the 3 T cell receptor beta chains below, sequenced in a study of molecular identifiers for immune sequencing clone quantification. TCRdb reprocessed the PCR reads via MiXCR and lists one record per CDR3 protein. Here the sample spans some 320,000 distinct CDR3 sequences, roughly a quarter being singletons. The sample was naive CD8+ T cells from blood, with Jurkat cell RNA spiked in. Subset defined: FACS-sorted CD8+CD4-CCR7+CD45RA+ naive T cells. The receptors were gathered from a human donor in good health. Some libraries in this study had Jurkat cell RNA spiked in.

Of note for this clonotype: A single base separates this from a much larger clone, so it may be a read error. The chain combines TRBV5-1 with TRBJ2-3; D gene uncertain. This CDR3 has 16 residues. CDR1 and CDR2 from the germline V gene are SGHRS and YFSETQ. The CDR3: CASSLESRTLTDAQYF. The CDR3 bases are TGCGCCAGCAGCTTGGAGTCCAGGACCCTCACAGATGCGCAGTATTTT.

This clonotype turned up a few times. This chain connects TRBV11-2 to TRBJ1-4; 8 bases are shared with TRBD1. Germline CDR1 reads SGHAT; CDR2 reads FQNNGV. This CDR3 spans 16 amino acids. The junction had 9 bases not matched to a gene; V was cut back by 4 bases and J by 5 bases. The CDR3 region has the DNA TGTGCCAGCAGCTGGCTCGGACAGGGCCGAAATGAAAAACTGTTTTTT. Translation: CASSWLGQGRNEKLFF.

CDR3 loop: CASIQRGTMNTEAFF. The CDR3 region has the DNA TGTGCCAGCATCCAACGGGGGACCATGAACACTGAAGCTTTCTTT. V usage is TRBV28 and J usage is TRBJ1-1, with D possibly being TRBD1 (5 bases). This CDR3 is built from 15 residues. Germline V gene lookup returns CDR1 MDHEN and CDR2 SYDVKM. Between the trimmed V and J ends, which lost 7 bases and 0 bases, there was a span of 15 bases.